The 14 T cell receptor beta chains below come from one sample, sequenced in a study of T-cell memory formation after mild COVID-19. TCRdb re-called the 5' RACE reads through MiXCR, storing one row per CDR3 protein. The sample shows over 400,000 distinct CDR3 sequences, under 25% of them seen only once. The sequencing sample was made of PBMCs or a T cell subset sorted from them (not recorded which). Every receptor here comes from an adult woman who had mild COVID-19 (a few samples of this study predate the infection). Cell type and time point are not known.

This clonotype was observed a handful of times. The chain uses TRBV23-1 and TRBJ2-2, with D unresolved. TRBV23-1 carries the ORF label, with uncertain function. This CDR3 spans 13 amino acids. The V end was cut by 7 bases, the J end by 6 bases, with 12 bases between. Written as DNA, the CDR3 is TGCGCCAGCACTCCTACGGGCGCCGGGGAGCTGTTTTTT. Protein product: CASTPTGAGELFF.

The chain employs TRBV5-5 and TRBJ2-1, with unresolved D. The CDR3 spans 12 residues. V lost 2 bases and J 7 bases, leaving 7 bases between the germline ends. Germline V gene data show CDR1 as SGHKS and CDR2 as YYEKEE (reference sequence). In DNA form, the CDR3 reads TGTGCCAGCAGCTTTGTAAGGAATGAGCAGTTCTTC. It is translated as CASSFVRNEQFF.

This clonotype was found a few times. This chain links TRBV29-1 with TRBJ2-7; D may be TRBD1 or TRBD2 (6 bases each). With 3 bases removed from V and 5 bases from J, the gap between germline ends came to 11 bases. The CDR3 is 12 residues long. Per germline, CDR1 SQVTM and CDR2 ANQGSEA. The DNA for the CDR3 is TGCAGCGTTGACGGGGGCACGAACGAGCAGTACTTC. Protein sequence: CSVDGGTNEQYF.

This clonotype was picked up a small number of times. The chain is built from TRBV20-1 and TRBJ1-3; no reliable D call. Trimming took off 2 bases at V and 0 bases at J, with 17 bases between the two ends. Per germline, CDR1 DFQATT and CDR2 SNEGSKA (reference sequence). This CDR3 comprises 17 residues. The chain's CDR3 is CSARPRIWGVSGNTIYF. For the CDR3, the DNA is TGCAGTGCTAGACCACGAATCTGGGGAGTCTCTGGAAACACCATATATTTT.

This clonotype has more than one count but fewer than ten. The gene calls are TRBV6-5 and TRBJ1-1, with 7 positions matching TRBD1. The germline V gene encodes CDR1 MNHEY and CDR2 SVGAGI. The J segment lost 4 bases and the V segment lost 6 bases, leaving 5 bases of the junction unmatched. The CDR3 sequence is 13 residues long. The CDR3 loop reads CASREGAGTEAFF. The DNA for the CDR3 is TGTGCCAGCAGAGAGGGGGCCGGCACTGAAGCTTTCTTT.

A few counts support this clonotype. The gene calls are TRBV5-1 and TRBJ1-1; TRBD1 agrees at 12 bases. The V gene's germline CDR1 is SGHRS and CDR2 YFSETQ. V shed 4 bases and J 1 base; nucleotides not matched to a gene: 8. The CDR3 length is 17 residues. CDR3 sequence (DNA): TGCGCCAGCAGCCCGGGGGACAGGGGGCAGTGGAACACTGAAGCTTTCTTT. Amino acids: CASSPGDRGQWNTEAFF.

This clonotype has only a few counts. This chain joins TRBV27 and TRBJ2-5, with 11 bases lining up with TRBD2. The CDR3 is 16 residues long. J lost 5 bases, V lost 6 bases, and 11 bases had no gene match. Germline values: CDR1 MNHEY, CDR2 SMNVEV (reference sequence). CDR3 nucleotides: TGTGCCAGCAGAGCGACGACTAGCGGGATTGGTGAGACCCAGTACTTC. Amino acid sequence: CASRATTSGIGETQYF.

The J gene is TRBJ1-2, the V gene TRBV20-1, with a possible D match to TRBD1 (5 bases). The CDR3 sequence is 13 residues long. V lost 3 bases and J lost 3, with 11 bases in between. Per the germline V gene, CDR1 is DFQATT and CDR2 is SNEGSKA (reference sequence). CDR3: CSASLTAHYGYTF. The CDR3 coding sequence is TGCAGTGCTAGCCTGACAGCGCACTATGGCTACACCTTC.

The CDR3 reads CASRGTYRDGPSYNEQFF. CDR3 sequence (DNA): TGTGCCAGCAGAGGGACCTATCGGGACGGGCCCTCCTACAATGAGCAGTTCTTC. The J gene is TRBJ2-1, the V gene TRBV2, with D perhaps being TRBD1 or TRBD2 (5 bases each). This CDR3 spans 18 amino acids. V gave up 6 bases and J gave up 0 bases, with 21 bases separating them. Germline V gives CDR1 SNHLY, CDR2 FYNNEI.

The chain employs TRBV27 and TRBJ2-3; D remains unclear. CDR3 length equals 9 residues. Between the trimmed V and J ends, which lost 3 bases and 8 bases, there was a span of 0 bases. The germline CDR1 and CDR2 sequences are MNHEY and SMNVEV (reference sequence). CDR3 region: CASSFTQYF. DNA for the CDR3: TGTGCCAGCAGTTTTACGCAGTATTTT.

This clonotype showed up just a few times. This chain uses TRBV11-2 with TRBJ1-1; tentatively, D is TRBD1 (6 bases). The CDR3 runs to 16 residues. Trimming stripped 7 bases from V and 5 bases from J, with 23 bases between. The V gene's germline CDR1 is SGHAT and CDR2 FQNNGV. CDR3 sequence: CASILRGANLRTEAFF. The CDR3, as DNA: TGTGCCAGCATCCTAAGGGGGGCGAACTTGAGAACTGAAGCTTTCTTT.

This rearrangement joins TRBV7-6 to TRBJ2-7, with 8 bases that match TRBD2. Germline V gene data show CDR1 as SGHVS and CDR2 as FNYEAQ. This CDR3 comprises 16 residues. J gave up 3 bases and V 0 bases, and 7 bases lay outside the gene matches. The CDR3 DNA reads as TGTGCCAGCAGCTTAGCGCGGAGCGGGAGCCTCTACGAGCAGTACTTC. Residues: CASSLARSGSLYEQYF.

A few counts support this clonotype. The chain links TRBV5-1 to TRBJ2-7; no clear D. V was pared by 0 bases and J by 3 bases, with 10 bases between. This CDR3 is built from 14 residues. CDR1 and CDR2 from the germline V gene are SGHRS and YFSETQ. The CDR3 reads CASSLESALYEQYF. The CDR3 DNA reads TGCGCCAGCAGCTTGGAGTCGGCACTCTACGAGCAGTACTTC.

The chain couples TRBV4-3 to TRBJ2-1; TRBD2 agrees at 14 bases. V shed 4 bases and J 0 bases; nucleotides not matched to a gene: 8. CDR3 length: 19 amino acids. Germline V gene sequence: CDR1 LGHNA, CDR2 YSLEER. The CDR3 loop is CASSPEGLAGAASYNEQFF. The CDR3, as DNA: TGCGCCAGCAGCCCCGAGGGACTAGCGGGAGCAGCCTCCTACAATGAGCAGTTCTTC.